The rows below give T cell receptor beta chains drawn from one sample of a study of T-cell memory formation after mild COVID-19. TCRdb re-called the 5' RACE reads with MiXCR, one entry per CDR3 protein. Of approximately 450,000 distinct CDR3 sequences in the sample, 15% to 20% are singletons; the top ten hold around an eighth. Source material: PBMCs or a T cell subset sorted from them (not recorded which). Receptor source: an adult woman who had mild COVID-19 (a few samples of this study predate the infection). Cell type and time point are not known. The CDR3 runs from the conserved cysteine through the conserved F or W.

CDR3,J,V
CASGLVLGQSTGELFF,TRBJ2-2,TRBV12-5
CAIRQGVGLGTEAFF,TRBJ1-1,TRBV10-3
CSAGRDEKLFF,TRBJ1-4,TRBV20-1
CASSPLPEGTPRGTQYF,TRBJ2-3,TRBV7-6
CASSPSGGSSNYGYTF,TRBJ1-2,TRBV5-1
CASSQYRATEAFF,TRBJ1-1,TRBV27
CASSPTLGDYGYTF,TRBJ1-2,TRBV12-3/TRBV12-4
CASSRQVDTQYF,TRBJ2-3,TRBV7-9
CASIGPVYSYEQYF,TRBJ2-7,TRBV25-1
CASSWGIPETQYF,TRBJ2-5,TRBV27
CSAKNEAGKKLFF,TRBJ1-4,TRBV20-1
CSASLAGGSSYNEQFF,TRBJ2-1,TRBV20-1
CSVVRALDTQYF,TRBJ2-3,TRBV29-1
CASSLSRGSAYEQYF,TRBJ2-7,TRBV5-4
CASSLTVSGAETDTQYF,TRBJ2-3,TRBV13
CAILEQGGTEAFF,TRBJ1-1,TRBV7-9
CSATPGDQPQHF,TRBJ1-5,TRBV20-1
CASSWTSGGRGDTQYF,TRBJ2-3,TRBV5-1
CASSFRETNEKLFF,TRBJ1-4,TRBV7-9
CASSEGDYGYTF,TRBJ1-2,TRBV7-2
CSARELAGGRYEQYF,TRBJ2-7,TRBV20-1
CASPHRVPSTDTQYF,TRBJ2-3,TRBV6-5
CASRDGASTDTQYF,TRBJ2-3,TRBV5-1
CSVRASGQETQYF,TRBJ2-5,TRBV20-1
CASSPSGRGREEQYF,TRBJ2-7,TRBV7-8
CSVAWDEQFF,TRBJ2-1,TRBV29-1
CASSPRTGKNTQYF,TRBJ2-3,TRBV18
CASSRRVYEQYF,TRBJ2-7,TRBV7-9
CASSRPSGGSTDTQYF,TRBJ2-3,TRBV12-3/TRBV12-4
CASSHGIAFSSTDTQYF,TRBJ2-3,TRBV12-3/TRBV12-4
CASNPGGNQPQHF,TRBJ1-5,TRBV12-3/TRBV12-4
CATSDLSTGGTYNEQFF,TRBJ2-1,TRBV24-1